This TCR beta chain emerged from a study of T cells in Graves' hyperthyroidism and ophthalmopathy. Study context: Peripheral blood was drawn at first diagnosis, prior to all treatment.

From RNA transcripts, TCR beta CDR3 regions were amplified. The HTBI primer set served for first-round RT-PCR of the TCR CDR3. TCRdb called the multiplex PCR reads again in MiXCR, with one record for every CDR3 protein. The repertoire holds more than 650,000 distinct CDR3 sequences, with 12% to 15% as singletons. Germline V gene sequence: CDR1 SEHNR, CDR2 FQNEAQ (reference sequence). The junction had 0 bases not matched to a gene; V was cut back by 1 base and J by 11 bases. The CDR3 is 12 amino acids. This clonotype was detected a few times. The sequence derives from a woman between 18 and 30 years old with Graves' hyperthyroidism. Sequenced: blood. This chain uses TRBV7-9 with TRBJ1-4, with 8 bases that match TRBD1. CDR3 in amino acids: CASSLGTGKLFF. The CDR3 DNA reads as TGTGCCAGCAGCTTAGGGACAGGGAAACTGTTTTTT. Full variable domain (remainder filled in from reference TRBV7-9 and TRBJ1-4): DTGVSQNPRHKITKRGQNVTFRCDPISEHNRLYWYRQTLGQGPEFLTYFQNEAQLEKSRLLSDRFSAERPKGSFSTLEIQRTEQGDSAMYLCASSLGTGKLFFGSGTQLSVL.